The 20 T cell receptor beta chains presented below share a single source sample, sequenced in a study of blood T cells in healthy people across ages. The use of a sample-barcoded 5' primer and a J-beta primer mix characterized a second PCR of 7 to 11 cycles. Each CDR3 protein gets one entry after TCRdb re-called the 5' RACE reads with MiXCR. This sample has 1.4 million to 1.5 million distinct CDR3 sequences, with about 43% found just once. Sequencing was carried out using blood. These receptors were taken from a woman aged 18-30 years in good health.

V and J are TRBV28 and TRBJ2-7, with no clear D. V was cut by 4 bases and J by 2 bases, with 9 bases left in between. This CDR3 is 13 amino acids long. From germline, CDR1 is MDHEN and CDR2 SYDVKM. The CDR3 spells CASSWSLTYEQYF. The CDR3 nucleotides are TGTGCCAGCAGTTGGTCTTTAACCTACGAGCAGTACTTC. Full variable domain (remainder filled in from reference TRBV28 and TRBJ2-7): DVKVTQSSRYLVKRTGEKVFLECVQDMDHENMFWYRQDPGLGLRLIYFSYDVKMKEKGDIPEGYSVSREKKERFSLILESASTNQTSMYLCASSWSLTYEQYFGPGTRLTVT.

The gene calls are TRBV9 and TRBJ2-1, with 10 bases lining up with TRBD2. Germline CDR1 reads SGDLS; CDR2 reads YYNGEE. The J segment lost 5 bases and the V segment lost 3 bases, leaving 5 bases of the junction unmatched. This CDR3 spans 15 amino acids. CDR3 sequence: CASSALAGIHNEQFF. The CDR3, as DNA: TGTGCCAGCAGCGCACTAGCGGGGATACACAATGAGCAGTTCTTC.

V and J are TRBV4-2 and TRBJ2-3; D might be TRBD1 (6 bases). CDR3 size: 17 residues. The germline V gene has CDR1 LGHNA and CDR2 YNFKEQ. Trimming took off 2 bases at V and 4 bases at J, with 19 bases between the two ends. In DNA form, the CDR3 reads TGTGCCAGCAGCCAACCCGCAGGGGTGGCTGGGGCAGATACGCAGTATTTT. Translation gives CASSQPAGVAGADTQYF.

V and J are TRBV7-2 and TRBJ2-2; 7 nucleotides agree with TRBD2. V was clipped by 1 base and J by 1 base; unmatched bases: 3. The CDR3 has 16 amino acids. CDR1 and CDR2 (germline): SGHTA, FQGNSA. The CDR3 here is CASSLGPSGNTGELFF. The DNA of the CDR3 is TGTGCCAGCAGCTTAGGTCCTAGCGGGAACACCGGGGAGCTGTTTTTT.

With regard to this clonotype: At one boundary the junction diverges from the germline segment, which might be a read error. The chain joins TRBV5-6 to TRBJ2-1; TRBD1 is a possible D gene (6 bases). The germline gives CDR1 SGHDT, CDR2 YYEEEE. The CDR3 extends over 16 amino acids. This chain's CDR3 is CASSYGQKSSYNEQFF. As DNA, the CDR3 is TGTGCTAGCAGCTATGGACAGAAGAGCTCCTACAATGAGCAGTTCTTC.

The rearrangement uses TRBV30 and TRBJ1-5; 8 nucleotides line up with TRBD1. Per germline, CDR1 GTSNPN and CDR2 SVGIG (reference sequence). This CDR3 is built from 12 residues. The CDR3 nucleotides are TGTGCGACCGGGACAGGCGATTCAGTCCAGCATTTT. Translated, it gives CATGTGDSVQHF.

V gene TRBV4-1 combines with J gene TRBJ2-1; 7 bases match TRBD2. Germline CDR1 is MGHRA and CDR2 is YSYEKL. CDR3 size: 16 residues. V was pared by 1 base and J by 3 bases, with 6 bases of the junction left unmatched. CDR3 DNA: TGCGCCAGCAGCCAAGGGCTAGCGGAACTCTACAATGAGCAGTTCTTC. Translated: CASSQGLAELYNEQFF.

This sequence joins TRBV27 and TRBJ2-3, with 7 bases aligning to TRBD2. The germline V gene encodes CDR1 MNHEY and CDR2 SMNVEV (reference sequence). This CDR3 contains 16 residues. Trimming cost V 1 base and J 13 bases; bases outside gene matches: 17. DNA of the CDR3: TGTGCCAGCAGTTTATACGCGGGGGACCCGGCGGATAAGAAGTATTTT. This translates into CASSLYAGDPADKKYF.

In DNA, the CDR3 is TGTGCCAGCAGTTCGACTAGCGGGGGGAGCTATGAGCAGTTCTTC. It encodes CASSSTSGGSYEQFF. The chain recombines TRBV6-5 with TRBJ2-1; 13 nucleotides line up with TRBD2. V shed 4 bases and J 8 bases; nucleotides not matched to a gene: 5. CDR3 length equals 15 residues. Germline V lookup: CDR1 MNHEY, CDR2 SVGAGI.

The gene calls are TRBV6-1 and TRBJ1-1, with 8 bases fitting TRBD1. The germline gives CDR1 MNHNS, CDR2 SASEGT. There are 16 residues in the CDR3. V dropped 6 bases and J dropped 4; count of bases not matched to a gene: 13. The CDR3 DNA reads TGTGCCAGCAGCAAGAAACCGGGACAGGTAGTCACTGAAGCTTTCTTT. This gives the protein CASSKKPGQVVTEAFF.

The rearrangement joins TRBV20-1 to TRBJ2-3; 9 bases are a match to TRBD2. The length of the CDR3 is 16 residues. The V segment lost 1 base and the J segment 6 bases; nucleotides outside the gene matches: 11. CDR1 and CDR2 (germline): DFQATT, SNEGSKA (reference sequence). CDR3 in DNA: TGCAGTGCTAGAGTGTCGGGCGGGAGGGCCTTTGATACGCAGTATTTT. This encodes CSARVSGGRAFDTQYF.

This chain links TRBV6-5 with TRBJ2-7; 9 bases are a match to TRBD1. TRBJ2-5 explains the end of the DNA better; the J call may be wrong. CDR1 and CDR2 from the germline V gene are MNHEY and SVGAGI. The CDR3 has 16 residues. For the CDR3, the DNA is TGTGCCAGCAGTTATGCGAGACAGGGGGGCCAAGAGACCCAGTACTTC. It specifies CASSYARQGGQETQYF.

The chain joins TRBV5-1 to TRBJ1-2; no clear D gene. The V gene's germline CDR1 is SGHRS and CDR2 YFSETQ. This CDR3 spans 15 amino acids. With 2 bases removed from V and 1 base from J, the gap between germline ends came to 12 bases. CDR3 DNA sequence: TGCGCCAGCAGCTTTGGGGATATCGGTAACTATGGCTACACCTTC. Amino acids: CASSFGDIGNYGYTF.

The CDR3 DNA is TGTGCCTGGAGTGTTTCAGGGTGGAACTATGGCTACACCTTC. It is translated as CAWSVSGWNYGYTF. The rearrangement links TRBV30 to TRBJ1-2; D possibly corresponds to TRBD1 (5 bases). CDR1 GTSNPN and CDR2 SVGIG come from the germline V gene (reference sequence). V lost 0 bases, J lost 2 bases, and 10 bases lay in between. The CDR3 has 14 amino acids. Full variable domain (outside the CDR3, taken from reference TRBV30 and TRBJ1-2): SQTIHQWPATLVQPVGSPLSLECTVEGTSNPNLYWYRQAAGRGLQLLFYSVGIGQISSEVPQNLSASRPQDRQFILSSKKLLLSDSGFYLCAWSVSGWNYGYTFGSGTRLTVV.

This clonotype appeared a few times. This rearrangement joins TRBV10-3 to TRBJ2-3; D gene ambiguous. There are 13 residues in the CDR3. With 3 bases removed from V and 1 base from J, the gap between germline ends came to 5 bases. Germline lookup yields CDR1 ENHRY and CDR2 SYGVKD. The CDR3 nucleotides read TGTGCCATCAGTGACCATGGCACAGATACGCAGTATTTT. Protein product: CAISDHGTDTQYF.

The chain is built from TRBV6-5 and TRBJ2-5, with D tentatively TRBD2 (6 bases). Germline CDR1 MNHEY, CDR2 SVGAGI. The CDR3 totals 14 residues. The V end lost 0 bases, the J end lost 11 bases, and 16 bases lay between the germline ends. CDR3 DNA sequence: TGTGCCAGCAGTTACTCGCGGGACCCTAGAGAGCAGTACTTC. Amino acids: CASSYSRDPREQYF.

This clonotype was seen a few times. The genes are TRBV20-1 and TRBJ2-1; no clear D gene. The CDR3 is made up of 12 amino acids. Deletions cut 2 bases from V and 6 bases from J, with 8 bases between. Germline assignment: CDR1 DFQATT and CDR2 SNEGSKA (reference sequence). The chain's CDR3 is CSARWGSNEQFF. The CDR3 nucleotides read TGCAGTGCTAGATGGGGATCCAATGAGCAGTTCTTC.

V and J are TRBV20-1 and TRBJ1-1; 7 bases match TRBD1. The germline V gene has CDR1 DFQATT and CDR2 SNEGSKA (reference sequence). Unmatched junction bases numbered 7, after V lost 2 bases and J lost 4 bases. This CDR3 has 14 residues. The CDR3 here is CSARLPDRATEAFF. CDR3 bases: TGCAGTGCTAGACTTCCCGACAGGGCCACTGAAGCTTTCTTT.

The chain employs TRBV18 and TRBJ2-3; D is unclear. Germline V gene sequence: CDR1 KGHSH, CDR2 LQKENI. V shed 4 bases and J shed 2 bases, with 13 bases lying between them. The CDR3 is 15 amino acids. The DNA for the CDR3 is TGTGCCAGCTCACACGCTGACCTGCCCACAGATACGCAGTATTTT. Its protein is CASSHADLPTDTQYF.

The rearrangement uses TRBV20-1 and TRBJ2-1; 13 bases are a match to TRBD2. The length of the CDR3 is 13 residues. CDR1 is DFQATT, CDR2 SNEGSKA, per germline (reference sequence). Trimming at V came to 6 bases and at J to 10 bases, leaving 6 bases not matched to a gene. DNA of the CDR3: TGCAGTGCACGACTAGCGGGAGGATGGGAGCAGTTCTTC. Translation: CSARLAGGWEQFF.